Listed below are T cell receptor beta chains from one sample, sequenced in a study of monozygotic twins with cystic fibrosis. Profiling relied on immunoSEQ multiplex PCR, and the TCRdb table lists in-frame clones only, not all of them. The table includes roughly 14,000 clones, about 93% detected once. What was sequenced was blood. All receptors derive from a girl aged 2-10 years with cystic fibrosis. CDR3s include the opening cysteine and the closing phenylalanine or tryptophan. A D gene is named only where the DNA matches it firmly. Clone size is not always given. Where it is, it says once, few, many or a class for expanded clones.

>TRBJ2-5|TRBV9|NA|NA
CASSVEGLGTQYF
TGTGCCAGCAGCGTTGAGGGTTTAGGGACCCAGTACTTC
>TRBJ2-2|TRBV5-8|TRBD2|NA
CASIRTSGATGELFF
TGTGCCAGCATCCGGACTAGCGGAGCAACCGGGGAGCTGTTTTTT
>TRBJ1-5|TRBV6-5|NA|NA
CASQQANGQPQHF
TGTGCCAGTCAGCAGGCGAATGGGCAGCCCCAGCATTTT
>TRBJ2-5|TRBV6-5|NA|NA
CASSYRETETQYF
TGTGCCAGCAGTTATAGGGAGACAGAGACCCAGTACTTC
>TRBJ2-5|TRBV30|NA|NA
CAWSTGARETQYF
TGTGCCTGGAGTACGGGGGCAAGAGAGACCCAGTACTTC
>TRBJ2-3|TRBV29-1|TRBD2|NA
CSATSGRIDTQYF
TGCAGCGCGACTAGCGGGAGGATAGATACGCAGTATTTT
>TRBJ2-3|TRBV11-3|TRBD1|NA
CASSSTGRGTDTQYF
TGTGCCAGCAGCTCGACAGGGAGAGGCACAGATACGCAGTATTTT
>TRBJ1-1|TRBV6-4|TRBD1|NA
CASKPGQGSAEAFF
TGTGCCAGCAAACCGGGACAGGGGAGTGCTGAAGCTTTCTTT
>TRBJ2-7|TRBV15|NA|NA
CATSRDSLAYEQYF
TGTGCCACCAGCAGAGATTCCTTAGCCTACGAGCAGTACTTC
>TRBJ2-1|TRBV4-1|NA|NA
CASSQISGAYNEQFF
TGCGCCAGCAGCCAGATCTCCGGGGCCTACAATGAGCAGTTCTTC
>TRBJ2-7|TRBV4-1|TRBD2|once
CASSRLAGGAYEQYF
TGCGCCAGCAGCCGACTAGCGGGAGGCGCTTACGAGCAGTACTTC
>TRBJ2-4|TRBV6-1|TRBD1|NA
CASSARDRGLGAKNIQYF
TGTGCCAGCAGTGCCCGGGACAGGGGGCTGGGGGCCAAAAACATTCAGTACTTC
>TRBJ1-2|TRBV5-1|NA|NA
CASSLEGYNYGYTF
TGCGCCAGCAGCTTGGAGGGGTATAACTATGGCTACACCTTC
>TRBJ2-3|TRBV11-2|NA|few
CASSLTTDTQYF
TGTGCCAGCAGCCTCACCACAGATACGCAGTATTTT
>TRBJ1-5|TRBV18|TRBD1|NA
CASSPTGGNQPQHF
TGTGCCAGCTCACCGACAGGGGGCAATCAGCCCCAGCATTTT